Reported below is one T cell receptor (beta chain). Its antigen remains undetermined. No base quality values were provided; no much bigger clone lies one nucleotide off. The data were taken from a study of OX40 agonist ivuxolimab in advanced cancers. Context from the whole study: Ivuxolimab was an agonistic, fully human IgG2 monoclonal antibody directed against OX40 (CD134), a costimulatory receptor. Intravenous ivuxolimab was administered to patients every 2 weeks at six dose levels: 0.01, 0.1, 0.3, 1.5, 3 and 10 mg/kg. Among the roughly 50 dose-escalation patients, roughly 20 had hepatocellular carcinoma, 15 or so melanoma, 9 renal cell carcinoma and 9 head and neck cancer. In the dose-escalation cohort, more than 75% of patients were male, and the mean age was approximately 60 years, with a range of about 23 to 85. Patients were allowed to have had prior anti-PD-1, anti-PD-L1 or anti-CTLA-4 therapy, and around 41% of the dose-escalation patients had previously received checkpoint inhibitors. Partial responses occurred in three dose-escalation patients, of whom one had hepatocellular carcinoma and two had cutaneous melanoma. The purpose of peripheral TCRbeta sequencing was to test whether ivuxolimab changed TCR sequence diversity and led to clonal T-cell expansion. The paper covers the monotherapy dose-escalation part of the phase I ivuxolimab trial, which included N = 52 patients.

Genomic DNA was extracted from sorted cells for sequencing of the TCRbeta CDR3 region. The immunoSEQ Assay was used for sequencing of TCRbeta CDR3 regions. This is the immuneACCESS table as TCRdb keeps it, with only in-frame sequences that have V and J called. A part of the clones is gone; compared with another copy, unresolved V genes explain less than half, and the rest is unexplained. This sample lists tens of thousands of clones; about 91% were detected once. The ten largest account for over 10% of the sample. Trimming costs V 4 bases and J 2 bases, and their ends lie 13 bases apart. Including cysteine and phenylalanine, the CDR3 has 15 amino acids. CDR3 DNA is the only sequence kept; it has 45 bases, read in frame from the first base. According to the germline V gene, CDR1 reads SGHDT and CDR2 reads YYEEEE. Patients with a history of autoimmune disease or receiving systemic immunosuppression were excluded from the trial. Peripheral blood for TCR sequencing was drawn from every dose cohort at baseline, at cycle 4 day 1 and at cycle 7 day 1. The samples were drawn from a first-in-human, open-label, multicenter phase I dose-escalation trial of ivuxolimab. Adults with locally advanced or metastatic melanoma, renal cell, hepatocellular, or head and neck squamous cell carcinoma were enrolled in the trial. Before TCR sequencing, CD4+ and CD8+ T cells were separately sorted from peripheral blood.

General study outcomes and caveats: After ivuxolimab, expanded clones were on average more numerous among CD8+ T cells than among CD4+ T cells. The antigen specificity of the peripheral T cells that underwent clonal expansion was not determined. At doses of 0.1 to 3.0 mg/kg, clonal expansion of both CD4+ and CD8+ blood T cells was observed from baseline to week 6. Low levels of normalized T-cell clonal expansion were also shown by some nonresponding patients. In the 0.1-3.0 mg/kg groups, partial responders had among the lowest normalized peripheral clonal expansion, particularly in CD8+ T cells.

The sequences come from CD4+ or CD8+ T cells sorted from blood, collected in a trial of the OX40 agonist ivuxolimab. This clonotype was obtained from an adult with an advanced solid tumor such as melanoma, head and neck, liver or kidney cancer. Recombination linked TRBV5-6 to TRBJ2-1; the D gene remains uncertain. CDR3 reads: CASSPPQVTYNEQFF. The DNA sequence is TGTGCCAGCAGCCCCCCCCAGGTAACCTACAATGAGCAGTTCTTC.